The 30 T cell receptor beta chains reported below all come from one sample, sequenced in a study of spatial heterogeneity in lung cancer. MiXCR, applied by TCRdb to the 5' RACE reads, yields one record per CDR3 protein. The table lists 20,000 or so distinct CDR3 sequences, 3% to 3.5% of them singletons. The sample's time point: sample taken at primary tumor resection. Sample: PBMCs, taken at surgery. These receptors were obtained from a female donor with early-stage non-small cell lung cancer.

The chain has TRBV20-1 and TRBJ2-7; 11 positions agree with TRBD2. Germline V CDR1 and CDR2: DFQATT, SNEGSKA (reference sequence). V was pared by 2 bases and J by 5 bases, with 14 bases of the junction left unmatched. The CDR3 covers 17 residues. The DNA for the CDR3 is TGCAGTGCTAGATTGGGGACTAGCGGCCCTCTAAGGAACGAGCAGTACTTC. It codes for CSARLGTSGPLRNEQYF.

In this sample, this clonotype turned up many times. The J gene is TRBJ1-5, the V gene TRBV28; tentatively, D is TRBD1 (6 bases). This CDR3 spans 15 amino acids. V was trimmed by 6 bases and J by 5 bases, leaving 17 bases between them. From germline, CDR1 is MDHEN and CDR2 SYDVKM. The DNA of the CDR3 is TGTGCCAGCAGCCTTTCGGGCAGGGGTTATCAGCCCCAGCATTTT. The encoded protein is CASSLSGRGYQPQHF. The whole variable domain, filled in from reference TRBV28 and TRBJ1-5, reads DVKVTQSSRYLVKRTGEKVFLECVQDMDHENMFWYRQDPGLGLRLIYFSYDVKMKEKGDIPEGYSVSREKKERFSLILESASTNQTSMYLCASSLSGRGYQPQHFGDGTRLSIL.

This clonotype was observed many times. The CDR3 DNA reads TGCGCCAGCTCCGACCATCCCTATAGTTCCTACGAGCAGTACTTC. Protein product: CASSDHPYSSYEQYF. V and J are TRBV4-1 and TRBJ2-7; no clear D gene. V shed 8 bases and J shed 1 base, with 18 bases lying between them. Germline CDR1 is MGHRA and CDR2 is YSYEKL. The CDR3 totals 15 residues.

This clonotype was observed many times. V is TRBV18 and J is TRBJ2-1, with TRBD1 identical over 11 bases. Germline values: CDR1 KGHSH, CDR2 LQKENI. J gave up 2 bases and V 2 bases, and 2 bases lay outside the gene matches. This CDR3 has 16 amino acids. As DNA, the CDR3 is TGTGCCAGCTCACCAAGGGGACAGGGGGCCTACAATGAGCAGTTCTTC. It yields the protein CASSPRGQGAYNEQFF.

There are many counts of this clonotype. Sequence at one end of the junction differs from germline and may be a read error. CDR3 region: CATSGASYNEQFF. CDR3 DNA sequence: TGTGCCACGAGTGGCGCCTCCTACAATGAGCAGTTCTTC. The V and J genes are TRBV24-1 and TRBJ2-1; D unclear. CDR1 and CDR2 from the germline V gene are KGHDR and SFDVKD. This CDR3 has 13 amino acids.

The table lists this clonotype with many counts. This sequence joins TRBV7-2 and TRBJ2-1; TRBD2 aligns across 14 bases. Germline V lookup: CDR1 SGHTA, CDR2 FQGNSA. This CDR3 spans 16 amino acids. Unmatched junction bases numbered 8, after V lost 4 bases and J lost 9 bases. The CDR3 sequence is CASSSTSGRAMSEQFF. The CDR3 DNA is TGTGCCAGCAGCTCGACTAGCGGGAGGGCCATGTCTGAGCAGTTCTTC.

This clonotype was counted many times. This chain links TRBV19 with TRBJ2-1; 11 nucleotides align to TRBD2. Germline V lookup: CDR1 LNHDA, CDR2 SQIVND (reference sequence). V lost 6 bases and J lost 0; bases outside the gene matches: 7. The CDR3 extends over 17 amino acids. CDR3 in amino acids: CASRLAGGRISYNEQFF. The CDR3 bases are TGTGCCAGTAGGTTAGCGGGAGGGCGGATCTCCTACAATGAGCAGTTCTTC.

This clonotype occurred many times. The chain is built from TRBV28 and TRBJ1-2, with unresolved D. This CDR3 contains 13 residues. The V gene's germline CDR1 is MDHEN and CDR2 SYDVKM. V was shortened by 10 bases and J by 2 bases, with 14 bases between the two germline ends. CDR3 loop: CAIVGGINYGYTF. The DNA of the CDR3 is TGTGCCATCGTGGGTGGGATCAACTATGGCTACACCTTC.

This clonotype was counted ten times or more. This chain links TRBV10-3 with TRBJ2-4; the match to TRBD1 covers 7 bases. CDR1 is ENHRY and CDR2 is SYGVKD in the germline V gene. The CDR3 is 14 amino acids. The trim removed 10 bases at V and 1 base at J, leaving 7 bases unmatched. CDR3 residues: CARQGQGAKNIQYF. In nucleotides, the CDR3 is TGTGCCAGACAGGGTCAAGGGGCCAAAAACATTCAGTACTTC.

This clonotype occurred many times. This sequence joins TRBV9 and TRBJ1-2; D remains unclear. The CDR3 contains 15 residues. Between the trimmed V and J ends, which lost 0 bases and 4 bases, there was a span of 13 bases. Germline CDR1 and CDR2: SGDLS and YYNGEE. The DNA for the CDR3 is TGTGCCAGCAGCGTAGGGGATACTTTAATCTATGGCTACACCTTC. Amino acids: CASSVGDTLIYGYTF.

Many counts were recorded for this clonotype. The V call is TRBV5-1, the J call TRBJ2-3; 9 bases fit TRBD1. The CDR3 has 17 amino acids. Germline CDR1 reads SGHRS; CDR2 reads YFSETQ. Trimming removed 2 bases from V and 5 bases from J; junction bases left unmatched: 12. CDR3 DNA: TGCGCCAGCAGCTTAGGAGGGATCCGGGACAGGGAAGATACGCAGTATTTT. Protein: CASSLGGIRDREDTQYF.

This clonotype came up many times. This chain joins TRBV7-2 and TRBJ2-7, with unresolved D. Trimming cost V 1 base and J 4 bases, with 8 bases left between them. The CDR3 extends over 13 amino acids. Per germline, CDR1 SGHTA and CDR2 FQGNSA. The DNA of the CDR3 is TGTGCCAGCAGCTTAGGGGCGATTTACGAGCAGTACTTC. This codes for CASSLGAIYEQYF.

Ten or more counts support this clonotype. The chain uses TRBV6-5 and TRBJ2-1; 11 nucleotides align to TRBD1. CDR1 and CDR2 (germline): MNHEY, SVGAGI. There are 16 residues in the CDR3. J was trimmed by 8 bases and V by 2 bases; bases with no gene match: 8. CDR3 DNA sequence: TGTGCCAGCAGTTACCTGGACAGGGGGCACCCTGATGAGCAGTTCTTC. It is translated as CASSYLDRGHPDEQFF.

This clonotype rates as medium-sized. The V and J genes are TRBV4-1 and TRBJ2-3; 8 positions agree with TRBD2. This CDR3 is 15 amino acids long. Germline CDR1 is MGHRA and CDR2 is YSYEKL. J lost 4 bases, V lost 3 bases, and 6 bases had no gene match. CDR3 loop: CASSHDWTSPDTQYF. DNA of the CDR3: TGCGCCAGCAGCCACGACTGGACTAGCCCAGATACGCAGTATTTT.

This clonotype was detected ten times or more. The chain carries TRBV7-9 and TRBJ2-7; no reliable D call. This CDR3 comprises 13 residues. Germline assignment: CDR1 SEHNR and CDR2 FQNEAQ (reference sequence). V gave up 2 bases and J gave up 4 bases, with 9 bases separating them. CDR3 sequence reads: CASSLPGRYEQYF. As DNA, the CDR3 is TGTGCCAGCAGCTTACCGGGTCGTTACGAGCAGTACTTC.

Comment on this clonotype: A much larger clone sits a single nucleotide away, making a read error possible. This chain joins TRBV5-5 and TRBJ1-5, with a weak D call TRBD1 (6 bases). Trimming shortened V by 2 bases and J by 8 bases, and 14 bases separated the two germline ends. CDR3 length: 14 residues. Looked up from germline, CDR1 is SGHKS and CDR2 is YYEKEE (reference sequence). This CDR3 reads CASSLMAGAKPQHF. Written as DNA, the CDR3 is TGTGCCAGCAGCTTAATGGCAGGGGCTAAGCCCCAGCATTTT.

This clonotype was detected ten times or more. The gene calls are TRBV29-1 and TRBJ2-5; D might be TRBD2 (6 bases). The CDR3 spans 12 residues. CDR1 is SQVTM and CDR2 is ANQGSEA in the germline V gene. V was clipped by 4 bases and J by 2 bases, with 8 bases between them. The CDR3 DNA follows: TGCAGCGTTGTGGCGGGGCAAGAGACCCAGTACTTC. Protein product: CSVVAGQETQYF.

Many counts were recorded for this clonotype. CDR3 sequence (DNA): TGCGCCAGCAGCATTGACAGCTCCCAAGAGACCCAGTACTTC. The encoded protein is CASSIDSSQETQYF. This chain joins TRBV5-1 and TRBJ2-5; D might be TRBD1 (5 bases). In germline, CDR1 is SGHRS, CDR2 YFSETQ. The V and J ends lost 4 bases and 1 base respectively, with 11 bases between them. This CDR3 is 14 amino acids long.

This clonotype has at least ten counts. The CDR3 reads CASSSGPDRVDTGELFF. The DNA of the CDR3 is TGCGCCAGCAGCTCTGGACCTGACAGGGTCGACACCGGGGAGCTGTTTTTT. V and J are TRBV5-1 and TRBJ2-2, with 7 positions matching TRBD1. Germline CDR1 and CDR2: SGHRS and YFSETQ. Trimming cost V 3 bases and J 3 bases; bases outside gene matches: 11. The CDR3 is 17 residues long. The variable domain in full, with the rest retrieved from reference TRBV5-1 and TRBJ2-2, is KAGVTQTPRYLIKTRGQQVTLSCSPISGHRSVSWYQQTPGQGLQFLFEYFSETQRNKGNFPGRFSGRQFSNSRSEMNVSTLELGDSALYLCASSSGPDRVDTGELFFGEGSRLTVL.

Many counts were recorded for this clonotype. This sequence joins TRBV20-1 and TRBJ2-1; 9 bases agree with TRBD2. The CDR3 runs 15 residues. Germline assignment: CDR1 DFQATT and CDR2 SNEGSKA (reference sequence). After removal of 0 bases from V and 5 bases from J, the junction contained 5 bases not matched to a gene. The CDR3 region is CSARDGASGDNEQFF. CDR3 DNA: TGCAGTGCTAGAGATGGCGCTAGCGGGGACAATGAGCAGTTCTTC.

The chain links TRBV30 to TRBJ1-4; D is ambiguous. Germline assignment: CDR1 GTSNPN and CDR2 SVGIG (reference sequence). This CDR3 contains 11 residues. Trimming took off 3 bases at V and 4 bases at J, with 3 bases between the two ends. For the CDR3, the DNA is TGTGCCTGGAGCAGTAATGAAAAACTGTTTTTT. Amino acid sequence: CAWSSNEKLFF.

This clonotype was seen many times. The genes are TRBV6-2 or TRBV6-3 and TRBJ2-6; D not resolved. Trimming pared 0 bases from V and 0 bases from J, leaving 9 bases between. CDR3 size: 17 residues. CDR1 and CDR2 (germline): MNHEY, SVGEGT. The CDR3 reads CASSYSGSLSGANVLTF. The DNA for the CDR3 is TGTGCCAGCAGTTACTCGGGCAGCCTCTCTGGGGCCAACGTCCTGACTTTC.

In its sample, this clonotype was seen many times. The chain joins TRBV9 to TRBJ2-5; D is uncertain. Per the germline V gene, CDR1 is SGDLS and CDR2 is YYNGEE. There are 14 residues in the CDR3. With 4 bases removed from V and 5 bases from J, the gap between germline ends came to 15 bases. The CDR3 sequence is CASSPSQGWETQYF. The CDR3 region has the DNA TGTGCCAGCAGCCCTAGTCAAGGGTGGGAGACCCAGTACTTC.

This clonotype occurred many times. CDR3 bases: TGTGCCAGCAGCCCCGGACCGGGGACCAGTCTTACAGATACGCAGTATTTT. As protein: CASSPGPGTSLTDTQYF. V and J are TRBV9 and TRBJ2-3, with D possibly being TRBD1 or TRBD2 (5 bases each). Trimming stripped 4 bases from V and 3 bases from J, with 21 bases between. The CDR3 consists of 17 residues. Germline loops: CDR1 SGDLS, CDR2 YYNGEE. Filled out from reference TRBV9 and TRBJ2-3, the complete variable domain reads DSGVTQTPKHLITATGQRVTLRCSPRSGDLSVYWYQQSLDQGLQFLIQYYNGEERAKGNILERFSAQQFPDLHSELNLSSLELGDSALYFCASSPGPGTSLTDTQYFGPGTRLTVL.

This clonotype was seen repeatedly, ten times or more. The V and J genes are TRBV28 and TRBJ2-7, with 12 bases aligning to TRBD2. This CDR3 contains 15 residues. Germline values: CDR1 MDHEN, CDR2 SYDVKM. V gave up 3 bases and J gave up 5 bases; unmatched junction bases: 5. The CDR3 DNA follows: TGTGCCAGCAGTTTCGCCCGACTAGCGGGAGACGAGCAGTACTTC. Translating it yields CASSFARLAGDEQYF. Using reference TRBV28 and TRBJ2-7 for the parts outside the CDR3, the full variable domain is DVKVTQSSRYLVKRTGEKVFLECVQDMDHENMFWYRQDPGLGLRLIYFSYDVKMKEKGDIPEGYSVSREKKERFSLILESASTNQTSMYLCASSFARLAGDEQYFGPGTRLTVT.

This clonotype was seen ten or more times. The J gene is TRBJ1-1, the V gene TRBV12-3 or TRBV12-4; TRBD1 is a possible D gene (6 bases). The germline V and J ends were trimmed by 1 base and 4 bases, with 10 bases remaining between them. CDR3 length equals 14 residues. The CDR3 region is CASSLEGGSTEAFF. The CDR3 DNA is TGTGCCAGCAGTTTAGAGGGGGGAAGCACTGAAGCTTTCTTT.

This clonotype was observed at least ten times. The chain's CDR3 is CASSEPTSPDTQYF. Here the CDR3 DNA reads TGCGCCAGCAGTGAGCCGACTAGCCCAGATACGCAGTATTTT. The chain links TRBV10-2 to TRBJ2-3, with 7 bases lining up with TRBD2. The germline V gene encodes CDR1 WSHSY and CDR2 SAAADI. The CDR3 contains 14 residues. V lost 2 bases and J lost 4; bases outside the gene matches: 3.

This clonotype was seen at least ten times. The chain links TRBV10-2 to TRBJ2-5; 7 bases line up with TRBD2. With 10 bases clipped from V and 5 bases from J, the junction kept 16 bases outside the gene matches. The CDR3 is 15 residues long. The V gene's germline CDR1 is WSHSY and CDR2 SAAADI. The DNA of the CDR3 is TGCGCCATAGGATTGGGGGGGTCCCCCGGGGAGACCCAGTACTTC. This codes for CAIGLGGSPGETQYF.

Many counts were recorded for this clonotype. The rearrangement joins TRBV29-1 to TRBJ2-3, with 10 bases fitting TRBD2. CDR1 and CDR2 from the germline V gene are SQVTM and ANQGSEA. The CDR3 is 14 residues long. The V gene end was trimmed by 3 bases and the J gene end by 2 bases; junction bases not matched to a gene: 2. In DNA, the CDR3 is TGCAGCGTTGAGCTAGCGGGAGCCACAGATACGCAGTATTTT. It specifies CSVELAGATDTQYF.

This clonotype was observed at least ten times. J is TRBJ2-1 and V is TRBV30; 7 nucleotides agree with TRBD1. There are 12 residues in the CDR3. In germline, CDR1 is GTSNPN, CDR2 SVGIG (reference sequence). V was pared by 8 bases and J by 4 bases, with 5 bases of the junction left unmatched. As DNA, the CDR3 is TGTGCCGGGACAGTAGTATACAATGAGCAGTTCTTC. It is translated as CAGTVVYNEQFF.